The T cell receptor (beta chain) under discussion was sequenced for a study of T cells expressing NK-cell markers. Study-level background: Sequenced donors, eight in total, included seven who were HCMV-seropositive and one who was seronegative.

TCR beta libraries carry UMIs added by 5'RACE template switching. TCRdb processed the 5' RACE reads again and assigns one entry to each CDR3 protein, with no DNA. This sample carries 450,000 to 600,000 distinct CDR3 sequences, with around 3.3% going to the ten biggest clones. Study results and limitations: Uncertainty persisted over the HCMV specificity of expanded NKG2C+ T cell clones. Dominant NKG2C+ clonotype frequencies of roughly 1.0-8% of CD8+ T cells were measured in over 5 donors.

The CDR3 consists of 18 residues. Germline V gene data show CDR1 as SGHRS and CDR2 as YFSETQ. On this clonotype: What it recognizes is unknown.

The chain has TRBV5-1 and TRBJ1-1; TCRdb proposes TRBD1, but this gene call is untestable without DNA. What was sequenced was blood T cells: a sorted CD56 or NKG2C T cell subset, CD4+ or CD8+ T cells, or bulk PBMC T cells (not recorded which). This receptor was obtained from a man between 18 and 29 years old in good health. CDR3 loop: CASSSPGTGGFSDTEAFF.